Shown below are 25 T cell receptor beta chains from a single sample sequenced in a study of T-cell memory formation after mild COVID-19. TCRdb independently ran MiXCR on the 5' RACE reads; one entry per CDR3 protein. The repertoire holds about 82,000 distinct CDR3 sequences, with about 16% as singletons. The sample consisted of PBMCs or a T cell subset sorted from them (not recorded which). Receptors were obtained from a man younger than 30 who had mild COVID-19 (a few samples of this study predate the infection). Cell type and time point are not known.

In this sample, this clonotype turned up many times. V usage is TRBV4-2 and J usage is TRBJ2-7; 12 nucleotides match TRBD2. The CDR3 contains 17 residues. From germline, CDR1 is LGHNA and CDR2 YNFKEQ. V lost 4 bases, J lost 2 bases, and 9 bases stayed unmatched. CDR3 region: CASSPELAGGSTYEQYF. The CDR3 DNA sequence: TGTGCCAGCAGCCCGGAACTAGCGGGGGGCTCCACCTACGAGCAGTACTTC.

This clonotype was counted between two and nine times. The V gene is TRBV9, the J gene TRBJ2-6; D call uncertain. Germline lookup yields CDR1 SGDLS and CDR2 YYNGEE. This CDR3 comprises 14 residues. V was clipped by 4 bases and J by 0 bases, with 5 bases between them. This CDR3 is CASSPNSGANVLTF. CDR3 bases: TGTGCCAGCAGCCCCAACTCTGGGGCCAACGTCCTGACTTTC.

This chain uses TRBV5-1 with TRBJ2-1; TRBD1 is a possible D gene (6 bases). The CDR3 is 16 residues long. V lost 0 bases, J lost 2 bases, and 12 bases lay in between. Germline-derived CDR1 and CDR2 are SGHRS and YFSETQ. The CDR3 sequence: CASSLEVQGTYNEQFF. The CDR3 bases are TGCGCCAGCAGCTTGGAAGTCCAGGGGACCTACAATGAGCAGTTCTTC.

This clonotype was seen ten or more times. The chain combines TRBV12-3 or TRBV12-4 with TRBJ2-1; 7 bases fit TRBD1. V lost 4 bases to trimming and J lost 8 bases; unmatched junction nucleotides: 5. This CDR3 has 13 residues. The CDR3 sequence: CASSSQGNHEQFF. The CDR3 DNA follows: TGTGCCAGCAGTTCACAGGGGAACCATGAGCAGTTCTTC.

This clonotype was seen a handful of times. The chain carries TRBV6-5 and TRBJ1-2, with D uncertain. The CDR3 totals 12 residues. Trimming took 6 bases from V and 4 from J, leaving 9 bases between them. Germline loops: CDR1 MNHEY, CDR2 SVGAGI. As DNA, the CDR3 is TGTGCCAGCAGAGGCATCCCCTATGGCTACACCTTC. Protein product: CASRGIPYGYTF.

The chain combines TRBV4-1 with TRBJ2-3; D is unclear. The CDR3 consists of 16 residues. Germline-derived CDR1 and CDR2 are MGHRA and YSYEKL. V was shortened by 1 base and J by 2 bases, with 13 bases between the two germline ends. Here the CDR3 DNA reads TGCGCCAGCAGCCAAGTTTTCTTTGCGGACACAGATACGCAGTATTTT. Translated, it gives CASSQVFFADTDTQYF.

The rearrangement joins TRBV6-5 to TRBJ1-2; D unclear. Germline values: CDR1 MNHEY, CDR2 SVGAGI. Trimming pared 2 bases from V and 5 bases from J, leaving 9 bases between. CDR3 size: 13 residues. CDR3 sequence reads: CASSYNGEYGYTF. CDR3 coding DNA: TGTGCCAGCAGTTACAACGGAGAATATGGCTACACCTTC.

Only a few counts were recorded for this clonotype. J is TRBJ1-2 and V is TRBV5-1; the match to TRBD1 covers 12 bases. CDR3 size: 18 residues. After removal of 0 bases from V and 0 bases from J, the junction contained 6 bases not matched to a gene. Looked up from germline, CDR1 is SGHRS and CDR2 is YFSETQ. The CDR3 DNA sequence: TGCGCCAGCAGCTTGGATCGGGACAGGGGGCCGGCTAACTATGGCTACACCTTC. Translating gives CASSLDRDRGPANYGYTF.

This rearrangement joins TRBV4-3 to TRBJ1-6; the match to TRBD1 covers 7 bases. CDR1 and CDR2 (germline): LGHNA, YSLEER. The length of the CDR3 is 15 residues. J gave up 7 bases and V 6 bases, and 9 bases lay outside the gene matches. CDR3 in DNA: TGCGCCAGCAGAGAGGCGACAGGGAGGAATTCACCCCTCCACTTT. Translating gives CASREATGRNSPLHF.

In this sample, this clonotype turned up a few times. This chain uses TRBV7-3 with TRBJ1-1; the D gene is possibly TRBD1 (6 bases). This CDR3 comprises 14 residues. V was clipped by 5 bases and J by 1 base, with 11 bases between them. Looked up from germline, CDR1 is SGHTA and CDR2 is FQGTGA. The CDR3 sequence is CASSLLDRNTEAFF. The CDR3 nucleotides read TGTGCCAGCAGCCTATTGGACAGGAACACTGAAGCTTTCTTT.

This chain links TRBV20-1 with TRBJ1-1, with 9 bases fitting TRBD1. V shed 4 bases and J 4 bases; nucleotides not matched to a gene: 4. This CDR3 comprises 13 residues. Germline CDR1 DFQATT, CDR2 SNEGSKA (reference sequence). The DNA of the CDR3 is TGCAGTGCTAACCGGGACAGGGCCACTGAAGCTTTCTTT. As protein: CSANRDRATEAFF.

This clonotype has more than one count but fewer than ten. This sequence joins TRBV5-4 and TRBJ2-7; 9 nucleotides align to TRBD1. This CDR3 is 16 amino acids long. The ends lost 4 bases at V and 0 bases at J; junction bases unmatched: 8. CDR1 is SGHNT, CDR2 YYREEE, per germline (reference sequence). The CDR3 here is CASSQTGTGYSYEQYF. The CDR3 DNA sequence: TGTGCCAGCAGCCAAACCGGGACAGGGTACTCCTACGAGCAGTACTTC.

This clonotype has just a few counts. V is TRBV21-1 and J is TRBJ1-5; the tabulated D call, TRBD1, remains unverified against the DNA. TRBV21-1 counts as a pseudogene. The CDR3 is made up of 18 amino acids. The CDR3 DNA follows: TGTGCCAGCAGCAAAGCGCCGAACAGGGTCCGCGCCGAGCAGCCCCAGCATTTT. Protein product: CASSKAPNRVRAEQPQHF.

The rearrangement uses TRBV2 and TRBJ2-3; D unresolved. Germline CDR1 SNHLY, CDR2 FYNNEI. The CDR3 spans 13 residues. CDR3 sequence reads: CATRTGPGDTQYF. DNA for the CDR3: TGTGCGACGAGGACGGGCCCAGGAGATACGCAGTATTTT. Variable domain in full (rest from reference TRBV2 and TRBJ2-3): EPEVTQTPSHQVTQMGQEVILRCVPISNHLYFYWYRQILGQKVEFLVSFYNNEISEKSEIFDDQFSVERPDGSNFTLKIRSTKLEDSAMYFCATRTGPGDTQYFGPGTRLTVL.

This clonotype occurred a few times. The V call is TRBV7-3, the J call TRBJ2-3, with 8 bases fitting TRBD2. This CDR3 contains 15 residues. Trimming cost V 4 bases and J 8 bases; bases outside gene matches: 11. The germline gives CDR1 SGHTA, CDR2 FQGTGA. This CDR3 reads CASSSHPGLGVTQYF. The CDR3 DNA follows: TGTGCCAGCAGCTCGCACCCGGGACTAGGGGTTACGCAGTATTTT. Based on the CDR3 plus reference TRBV7-3 and TRBJ2-3, the full variable domain is GAGVSQTPSNKVTEKGKYVELRCDPISGHTALYWYRQSLGQGPEFLIYFQGTGAADDSGLPNDRFFAVRPEGSVSTLKIQRTERGDSAVYLCASSSHPGLGVTQYFGPGTRLTVL.

This clonotype was observed a handful of times. The V gene is TRBV27, the J gene TRBJ2-7, with 8 positions matching TRBD1. CDR1 and CDR2 from the germline V gene are MNHEY and SMNVEV (reference sequence). After removal of 6 bases from V and 3 bases from J, the junction contained 7 bases not matched to a gene. This CDR3 has 14 amino acids. Written as DNA, the CDR3 is TGTGCCAGCAGCCGGACAGGGACGGGCTACGAGCAGTACTTC. This sequence encodes CASSRTGTGYEQYF.

The chain recombines TRBV20-1 with TRBJ2-5; D may be TRBD1 (6 bases). Between the trimmed V and J ends, which lost 3 bases and 5 bases, there was a span of 10 bases. This CDR3 spans 12 amino acids. CDR1 is DFQATT and CDR2 is SNEGSKA in the germline V gene (reference sequence). The CDR3, as DNA: TGCAGTGCTAGCGAGGGGGACGAGACCCAGTACTTC. Encoded protein: CSASEGDETQYF.

This clonotype was observed a few times. This sequence joins TRBV19 and TRBJ1-2; D unresolved. V was trimmed by 2 bases and J by 4 bases, leaving 8 bases between them. This CDR3 region has 13 residues. Germline lookup yields CDR1 LNHDA and CDR2 SQIVND (reference sequence). CDR3 residues: CASSITAVYGYTF. The DNA for the CDR3 is TGTGCCAGTAGTATAACGGCGGTCTATGGCTACACCTTC.

The rearrangement joins TRBV5-1 to TRBJ2-1; TRBD1 or TRBD2 may be the D gene (5 bases each). Germline-derived CDR1 and CDR2 are SGHRS and YFSETQ. The CDR3 spans 15 residues. V lost 4 bases to trimming and J lost 8 bases, with 19 bases between them. Written as DNA, the CDR3 is TGCGCCAGCAGCGACCGGGACCGGTACGTTGATGAGCAGTTCTTC. Translating gives CASSDRDRYVDEQFF.

The rearrangement joins TRBV20-1 to TRBJ1-1; TRBD1 might be the D (6 bases). Germline lookup yields CDR1 DFQATT and CDR2 SNEGSKA (reference sequence). The ends were cut back, 3 bases at V and 7 bases at J, with 18 bases in the middle. CDR3 length: 14 residues. In DNA form, the CDR3 reads TGCAGTGCTAGTGGTACAGGGCGGCAGGGTGAAGCTTTCTTT. Amino acids: CSASGTGRQGEAFF.

This clonotype occurred a few times. The genes are TRBV5-4 and TRBJ1-2; weak D call: TRBD1 (6 bases). The V end was cut by 4 bases, the J end by 7 bases, with 17 bases between. This CDR3 has 14 residues. Per the germline V gene, CDR1 is SGHNT and CDR2 is YYREEE (reference sequence). CDR3 amino acids: CASSPRGAHIGYTF. The CDR3 DNA follows: TGTGCCAGCAGCCCCCGGGGGGCGCACATTGGCTACACCTTC. The complete variable domain, with remaining parts taken from reference TRBV5-4 and TRBJ1-2, reads ETGVTQSPTHLIKTRGQQVTLRCSSQSGHNTVSWYQQALGQGPQFIFQYYREEENGRGNFPPRFSGLQFPNYSSELNVNALELDDSALYLCASSPRGAHIGYTFGSGTRLTVV.

The chain employs TRBV7-9 and TRBJ2-5; D tentatively reads TRBD1 or TRBD2 (5 bases each). The CDR3 is 13 residues long. V gave up 7 bases and J gave up 5 bases, with 14 bases separating them. CDR1 and CDR2 (germline): SEHNR, FQNEAQ (reference sequence). The CDR3 region is CASTLWGYETQYF. In DNA form, the CDR3 reads TGTGCCAGCACCTTGTGGGGGTACGAGACCCAGTACTTC.

In its sample, this clonotype was seen a few times. The chain couples TRBV5-5 to TRBJ2-7; maybe TRBD1 (5 bases). The CDR3 is 14 residues long. Per germline, CDR1 SGHKS and CDR2 YYEKEE (reference sequence). Between the trimmed V and J ends, which lost 2 bases and 0 bases, there was a span of 9 bases. The CDR3: CASSFTDISYEQYF. As DNA, the CDR3 is TGTGCCAGCAGCTTCACGGACATCTCCTACGAGCAGTACTTC.

This sequence joins TRBV10-1 and TRBJ2-2; D unresolved. From germline, CDR1 is WNHNN and CDR2 SYGVQD (reference sequence). Trimming pared 5 bases from V and 7 bases from J, leaving 11 bases between. The CDR3 has 13 amino acids. This CDR3 reads CASSIRVGGELFF. The CDR3, as DNA: TGCGCCAGCAGTATCCGTGTGGGCGGGGAGCTGTTTTTT.

The rearrangement uses TRBV12-3 or TRBV12-4 and TRBJ1-1, with D tentatively TRBD1 (5 bases). Trimming stripped 7 bases from V and 6 bases from J, with 12 bases between. This CDR3 has 12 amino acids. CDR3 sequence (DNA): TGTGCCAGCACCGGGGGGTCGGCTGAAGCTTTCTTT. Its protein product is CASTGGSAEAFF.